Sequencing of this T cell receptor (beta chain) was carried out in a study of graft-versus-host responses after intestinal transplantation. Sequencing used immunoSEQ multiplex PCR; TCRdb keeps in-frame clones, though not all of them. The sample carries fewer than 20,000 clones, 33% recorded once. Study-wide results and limits: Researchers found GvH clones in recipient marrow, and some showed up first in ileum or blood.

The CDR3 spans 15 residues. V shed 1 base and J shed 9 bases, with 18 bases lying between them. Germline-derived CDR1 and CDR2 are SEHNR and FQNEAQ (reference sequence). The sample holds a few counts of this clone. The sample was alloreactive CD4+ T cells from a mixed lymphocyte reaction culture, taken before intestinal transplant. Regarding subset: CFSE-low proliferating T cells sorted from roughly 6-day pre-transplant mixed lymphocyte reaction (GvH or HvG direction). This clonotype originated in a human patient who received an intestinal transplant. The V gene is TRBV7-9, the J gene TRBJ2-5, with TRBD2 as a possible D gene (6 bases). CDR3 protein: CASSLETLASRSQYF. DNA for the CDR3: TGTGCCAGCAGCTTAGAAACCCTAGCGTCTCGATCCCAGTACTTC.